The rows below give T cell receptor beta chains drawn from one sample of a study of shared clonotypes between healthy human individuals. Sequencing was performed with immunoSEQ multiplex PCR; in TCRdb, only in-frame clones are kept and a portion is missing. The repertoire includes a few million clones, approximately 92% of them detected once, and less than 2% sits in the top ten. The material sequenced was naive CD8+ T cells from PBMCs. The receptor source for this set is a man aged 18 to 35 in good health. Some clones in this sample may be carry-over from other donors' samples. Each CDR3 is given with its conserved first and last residue. Clone size is not always given. Where it is, it says once, few, many or a class for expanded clones.

>TRBJ2-7|NA|TRBV7-9
CASSNDDEQYF
>TRBJ2-1|NA|TRBV6-1
CASSATSGILNEQFF
>TRBJ2-3|NA|TRBV9
CASTSGLVEDTQYF
>TRBJ2-2|NA|TRBV9
CASSESGTGELFF
>TRBJ2-5|NA|TRBV7-9
CASSLRRGTEETQYF
>TRBJ2-2|NA|TRBV5-4
CASSFIPTGGLSGELFF
>TRBJ2-2|few|TRBV2
CASTQGYTGELFF
>TRBJ2-2|NA|TRBV10-1
CASSRGQGRYTGELFF
>TRBJ1-2|NA|TRBV29-1
CSVEAVRDKTPGYTF
>TRBJ2-7|NA|TRBV27
CASSQNARGSGYEQYF
>TRBJ2-7|NA|TRBV19
CASSIIPWAEQYF
>TRBJ2-1|NA|TRBV5-1
CASSLGVRDYLNEQFF
>TRBJ1-1|NA|TRBV29-1
CSVSSFTEAFF
>TRBJ2-7|NA|TRBV5-6
CASSGMTGHAYEQYF
>TRBJ2-7|NA|TRBV15
CATSRAAGSPYEQYF
>TRBJ2-7|NA|TRBV27
CASSPNSRGPYEQYF
>TRBJ1-1|NA|TRBV6-6
CASSYGSTEAFF
>TRBJ1-4|once|TRBV6-5
CASSSGRLATNEKLFF
>TRBJ1-4|NA|TRBV28
CASSLDAGQGAAEKLFF
>TRBJ2-7|once|TRBV27
CASSPSGGALSYEQYF
>TRBJ2-7|NA|TRBV6-5
CASSYLPSSYEQYF
>TRBJ2-2|NA|TRBV27
CASSLSSAAGELFF
>TRBJ2-4|NA|TRBV23-1
CASSAGTDEKVAKNIQYF
>TRBJ1-1|NA|TRBV19
CASTTAPPRDTEAFF
>TRBJ2-1|NA|TRBV5-5
CASLHRDTLNEQFF
>TRBJ2-7|NA|TRBV27
CASRKTGIYEQYF
>TRBJ2-3|NA|TRBV2
CASRPIWQGGGTDTQYF
>TRBJ1-1|NA|TRBV9
CASSPTGGADTEAFF
>TRBJ1-1|few|TRBV19
CASSYRDPNTEAFF
>TRBJ2-7|once|TRBV28
CASRPRLGRADEQYF
>TRBJ2-1|NA|TRBV28
CASSSQVQFF